The rows below give T cell receptor beta chains drawn from one sample of a study of blood T cell repertoires in COVID-19. Some clones are missing from TCRdb's copy, which holds only in-frame ones; the method was immunoSEQ multiplex PCR. The table has under 85,000 clones, 89% seen once; the top ten hold roughly 12%. Sequenced material: peripheral blood. These receptor sequences come from a man in his 70s with active or convalescent COVID-19. Both conserved end residues are part of each CDR3. The D gene is left open where the match is weak. Size is omitted from some rows. Given values are once, few, many or a class for expanded clones.

>TRBV12-5|TRBJ1-1|-|-
TGTGCTAGTGGCCCCCAGGCCGGACAGAACACTGAAGCTTTCTTT
CASGPQAGQNTEAFF
>TRBV2|TRBJ2-1|-|TRBD2
TGTGCCAGCGTGGAATTTCTAGCGGGGAGCTCCTACAATGAGCAGTTCTTC
CASVEFLAGSSYNEQFF
>TRBV11-2|TRBJ1-1|-|-
TGTGCCAGCAGCTTAGATTACGGCGGGTCGAACACTGAAGCTTTCTTT
CASSLDYGGSNTEAFF
>TRBV7-9|TRBJ1-5|-|TRBD1
TGTGCCAGCAGCGGCCCGGGACAGGGTTTGGAGCCCCAGCATTTT
CASSGPGQGLEPQHF
>TRBV9|TRBJ2-1|-|TRBD2
TGTGCCAGCAGACTACTAGCGGGGGGTAGCTCCTACAATGAGCAGTTCTTC
CASRLLAGGSSYNEQFF
>TRBV4-2|TRBJ1-6|-|-
TGTGCCAGCAGCCAAGATCGCCCCTCGCGGAGCTCCTATAATTCACCCCTCCACTTT
CASSQDRPSRSSYNSPLHF
>TRBV6-2/TRBV6-3|TRBJ1-1|-|TRBD1
TGTGCCAGCAGTTACCGGACAGGGAAGGGGAACACTGAAGCTTTCTTT
CASSYRTGKGNTEAFF
>TRBV28|TRBJ2-2|-|-
TGTGCCAGCAGTTTTTTGCCAGGGCCGACCGGGGAGCTGTTTTTT
CASSFLPGPTGELFF
>TRBV6-6|TRBJ1-4|-|TRBD1
TGTGCCAGCGCCAGGGGGCAGGGAAATGAAAAACTGTTTTTT
CASARGQGNEKLFF
>TRBV2|TRBJ1-5|-|TRBD1
TGTGCCAGCAGCCGGACAGGACGCAATCAGCCCCAGCATTTT
CASSRTGRNQPQHF
>TRBV6-1|TRBJ1-5|-|-
TGTGCCAGCAGTGAGGCTCGGGGGCAGCCCCAGCATTTT
CASSEARGQPQHF
>TRBV11-2|TRBJ1-1|-|-
TGTGCCAGCAGCTTAGGCGGTATGACTGAAGCTTTCTTT
CASSLGGMTEAFF
>TRBV9|TRBJ1-6|-|-
TGTGCCAGCAGCGTGACGGGAGTAGATTCACCCCTCCACTTT
CASSVTGVDSPLHF
>TRBV7-9|TRBJ2-1|-|TRBD1
TGTGCCAGCAGCTTAATCCCCGCCCGGGACAGCCATGAGCAGTTCTTC
CASSLIPARDSHEQFF
>TRBV19|TRBJ1-5|-|TRBD1
TGTGCCAGTAGTATCATCAATCGACAGGGGTGGGAACAAGCTCAGCCCCAGCATTTT
CASSIINRQGWEQAQPQHF
>TRBV15|TRBJ1-2|-|-
TGTGCCACCAGCAGAGGAGGAGAGGCTAACTATGGCTACACCTTC
CATSRGGEANYGYTF
>TRBV12-3/TRBV12-4|TRBJ1-2|-|-
TGTGCCAGCAGTTTAGAAAACTCTCATGGCTACACCTTC
CASSLENSHGYTF
>TRBV4-3|TRBJ1-3|few|-
TGCGCCAGCAGCCAAGAGACACAGAGCTCTGGAAACACCATATATTTT
CASSQETQSSGNTIYF
>TRBV10-1|TRBJ1-4|few|-
TGCGCCAGCAGTGACGGCGGCGCCAAGGAAAAACTGTTTTTT
CASSDGGAKEKLFF
>TRBV18|TRBJ1-4|-|-
TGTGCCAGCTCACCCACTGCTAACCTTCGACGGAAAGCAGACAAAACAACTAATGAAAAACTGTTTTTT
CASSPTANLRRKADKTTNEKLFF
>TRBV19|TRBJ2-1|-|TRBD2
TGTGCCAGTAGCCTCTCTGCTGGACTAGCGGGCCACTCCTACAATGAGCAGTTCTTC
CASSLSAGLAGHSYNEQFF
>TRBV5-1|TRBJ1-2|-|-
TGCGCCAGCAGCCAAGGGAGTGGAGGCCTCTATGGCTACACCTTC
CASSQGSGGLYGYTF
>TRBV11-2|TRBJ1-1|once|-
TGTGCCAGCAGCACCCGGCGGAGGGAAACTGAAGCTTTCTTT
CASSTRRRETEAFF
>TRBV7-2|TRBJ1-5|-|-
TGTGCCTCACAACGGGACACTCAGCCCCAGCATTTT
CASQRDTQPQHF
>TRBV9|TRBJ2-3|-|TRBD2
TGTGCCAGCAGCGTAGGGGCGGGGGGCCATCTCACAGATACGCAGTATTTT
CASSVGAGGHLTDTQYF
>TRBV7-9|TRBJ1-5|once|-
TGTGCCAGCAGCTTAGGGGCAGGGGTCCAGCCCCAGCATTTT
CASSLGAGVQPQHF
>TRBV19|TRBJ1-2|-|-
TGTGCCAGCGCCCCAGGGGTGAACTATGGCTACACCTTC
CASAPGVNYGYTF
>TRBV7-2|TRBJ1-6|-|TRBD1
TGTGCCAGCAGCGGACACGGCAGGGGGTCGCGGGCTTCACCCCTCCACTTT
CASSGHGRGSRASPLHF
>TRBV9|TRBJ2-3|-|-
TGTGCCAGCAGCCCCCGACTAGCCCCAGGGGGCACAGATACGCAGTATTTT
CASSPRLAPGGTDTQYF
>TRBV6-1|TRBJ2-7|-|TRBD2
TGTGCCAGCAGTGAATGGGTGGGGGAGGGAGCCTACGAGCAGTACTTC
CASSEWVGEGAYEQYF
>TRBV9|TRBJ1-4|-|-
TGTGCCAGCAGCCGGACACTAAATGAAAAACTGTTTTTT
CASSRTLNEKLFF
>TRBV5-6|TRBJ1-5|-|-
TGTGCCAGCAGCTTGGCCCGGGGTGAAAGCAATCAGCCCCAGCATTTT
CASSLARGESNQPQHF
>TRBV5-1|TRBJ1-4|-|TRBD1
TGCGCCAGCAGCTTGGGAGGGACAGGGAATGAAAAACTGTTTTTT
CASSLGGTGNEKLFF
>TRBV10-3|TRBJ1-5|-|TRBD1
TGTGCCATCAGAGCAGGGGGTGGCGATCAGCCCCAGCATTTT
CAIRAGGGDQPQHF
>TRBV7-3|TRBJ2-3|-|TRBD2
TGTGCCAGCAGCTCCGGGACTAGCGGGGGCCGGGATACGCAGTATTTT
CASSSGTSGGRDTQYF